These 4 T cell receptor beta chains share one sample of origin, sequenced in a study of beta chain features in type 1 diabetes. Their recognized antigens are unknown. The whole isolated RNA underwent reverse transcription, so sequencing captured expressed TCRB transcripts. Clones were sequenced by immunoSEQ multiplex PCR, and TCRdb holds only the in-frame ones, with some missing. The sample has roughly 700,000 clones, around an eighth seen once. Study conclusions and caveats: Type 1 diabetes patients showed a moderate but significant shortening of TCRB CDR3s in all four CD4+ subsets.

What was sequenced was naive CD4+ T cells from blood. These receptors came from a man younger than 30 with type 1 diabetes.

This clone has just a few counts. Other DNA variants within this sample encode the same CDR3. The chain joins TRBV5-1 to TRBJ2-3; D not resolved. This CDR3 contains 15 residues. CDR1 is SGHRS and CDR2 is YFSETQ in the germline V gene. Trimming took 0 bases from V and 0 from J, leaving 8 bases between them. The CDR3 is CASSLVAPSTDTQYF. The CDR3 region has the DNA TGCGCCAGCAGCTTGGTGGCCCCTAGCACAGATACGCAGTATTTT.

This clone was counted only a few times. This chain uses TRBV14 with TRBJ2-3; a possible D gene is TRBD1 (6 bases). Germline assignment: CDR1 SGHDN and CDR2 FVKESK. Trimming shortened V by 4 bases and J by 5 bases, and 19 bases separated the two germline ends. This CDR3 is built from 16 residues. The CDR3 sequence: CASSPWAGRGGDTQYF. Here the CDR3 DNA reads TGTGCCAGCAGCCCCTGGGCAGGGAGAGGGGGAGATACGCAGTATTTT.

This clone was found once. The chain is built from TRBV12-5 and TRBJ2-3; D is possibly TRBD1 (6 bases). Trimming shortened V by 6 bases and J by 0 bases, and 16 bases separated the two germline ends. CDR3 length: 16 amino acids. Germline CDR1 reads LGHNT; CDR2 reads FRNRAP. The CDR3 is CASGPGRGQSTDTQYF. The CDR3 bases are TGTGCTAGTGGCCCTGGCAGGGGTCAAAGCACAGATACGCAGTATTTT.

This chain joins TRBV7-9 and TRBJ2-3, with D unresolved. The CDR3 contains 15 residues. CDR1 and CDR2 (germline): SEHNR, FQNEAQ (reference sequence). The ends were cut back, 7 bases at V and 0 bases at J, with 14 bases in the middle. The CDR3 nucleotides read TGTGCCAGCATAATCGGTGGCTCTAGCACAGATACGCAGTATTTT. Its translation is CASIIGGSSTDTQYF.